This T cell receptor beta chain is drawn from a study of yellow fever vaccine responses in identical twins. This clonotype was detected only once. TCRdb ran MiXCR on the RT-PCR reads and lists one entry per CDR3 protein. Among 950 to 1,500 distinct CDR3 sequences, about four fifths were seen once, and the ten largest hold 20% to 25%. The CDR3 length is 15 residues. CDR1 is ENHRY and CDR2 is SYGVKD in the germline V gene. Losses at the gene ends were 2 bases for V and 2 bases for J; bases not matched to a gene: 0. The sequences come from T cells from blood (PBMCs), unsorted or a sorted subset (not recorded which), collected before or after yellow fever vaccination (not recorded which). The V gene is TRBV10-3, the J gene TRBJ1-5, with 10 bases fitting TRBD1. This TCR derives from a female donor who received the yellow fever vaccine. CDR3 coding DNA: TGTGCCATCAGTGAGGGACAGGGGGGCAATCAGCCCCAGCATTTT. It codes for CAISEGQGGNQPQHF.